The 29 T cell receptor beta chains in this list originate from one sample, sequenced in a study of blood T cell repertoires in COVID-19. Sequencing was performed with immunoSEQ multiplex PCR; in TCRdb, only in-frame clones are kept and a portion is missing. Here the sample spans hundreds of thousands of clones, 86% being singletons. The specimen sequenced was PBMCs or T cells enriched from blood (not recorded which). Receptor source: a woman in her fifties or sixties who had recovered from COVID-19.

The rearrangement uses TRBV24-1 and TRBJ2-3; tentatively, D is TRBD1 (6 bases). Per germline, CDR1 KGHDR and CDR2 SFDVKD. The length of the CDR3 is 15 residues. The V end was cut by 5 bases, the J end by 1 base, with 12 bases between. CDR3 amino acids: CATSAQGLGTDTQYF. CDR3 DNA sequence: TGTGCCACCAGTGCTCAGGGGTTAGGCACAGATACGCAGTATTTT.

This clone was observed a single time. J is TRBJ2-2 and V is TRBV19, with D perhaps TRBD1 (6 bases). The CDR3 has 15 amino acids. In germline, CDR1 is LNHDA, CDR2 SQIVND (reference sequence). Trimming left V 5 bases short and J 6 bases short, with 16 bases between. The CDR3 sequence is CASSPGTWPSGELFF. The CDR3, as DNA: TGTGCCAGTAGTCCCGGGACATGGCCCTCCGGGGAGCTGTTTTTT. The entire variable domain, with the rest obtained from reference TRBV19 and TRBJ2-2, is as follows: DGGITQSPKYLFRKEGQNVTLSCEQNLNHDAMYWYRQDPGQGLRLIYYSQIVNDFQKGDIAEGYSVSREKKESFPLTVTSAQKNPTAFYLCASSPGTWPSGELFFGEGSRLTVL.

The J gene is TRBJ2-1, the V gene TRBV11-2; 7 nucleotides match TRBD2. There are 15 residues in the CDR3. The germline CDR1 and CDR2 sequences are SGHAT and FQNNGV. Trimming at V came to 5 bases and at J to 4 bases, leaving 8 bases not matched to a gene. DNA for the CDR3: TGTGCCAGCAGCGAGGAGACTAGCAGATACAATGAGCAGTTCTTC. Translating gives CASSEETSRYNEQFF. Full variable domain (outside the CDR3, taken from reference TRBV11-2 and TRBJ2-1): EAGVAQSPRYKIIEKRQSVAFWCNPISGHATLYWYQQILGQGPKLLIQFQNNGVVDDSQLPKDRFSAERLKGVDSTLKIQPAKLEDSAVYLCASSEETSRYNEQFFGPGTRLTVL.

This clone was seen a single time. CDR3 amino acids: CASSIQGSNEKLFF. As DNA, the CDR3 is TGTGCCAGCAGCATACAGGGATCTAATGAAAAACTGTTTTTT. The chain combines TRBV3-1 (or the pseudogene TRBV3-2) with TRBJ1-4; D possibly corresponds to TRBD1 (6 bases). The V gene lost 5 bases and the J gene lost 3 bases, with 10 bases spanning the gap. This CDR3 comprises 14 residues. Germline assignment: CDR1 LGHDT and CDR2 YNNKEL (reference sequence).

The rearrangement links TRBV4-3 to TRBJ1-2; maybe TRBD1 (5 bases). Germline V lookup: CDR1 LGHNA, CDR2 YSLEER. The CDR3 sequence is 16 residues long. Trimming took off 4 bases at V and 3 bases at J, with 18 bases between the two ends. Written as DNA, the CDR3 is TGCGCCAGCAGCCCCCTGGGTCCGGGGGGGGACTATGGCTACACCTTC. It specifies CASSPLGPGGDYGYTF.

This chain links TRBV19 with TRBJ1-2; no firm D call. The CDR3 has 15 amino acids. The germline V gene encodes CDR1 LNHDA and CDR2 SQIVND (reference sequence). Between the trimmed V and J ends, which lost 4 bases and 3 bases, there was a span of 15 bases. The CDR3 is CASSNGGGWHYGYTF. The CDR3 DNA reads as TGTGCCAGTAGTAACGGCGGAGGTTGGCACTATGGCTACACCTTC.

The chain couples TRBV18 to TRBJ2-5; D ambiguous. CDR1 and CDR2 (germline): KGHSH, LQKENI. Trimming left V 3 bases short and J 4 bases short, with 9 bases between. CDR3 length equals 13 residues. CDR3 in DNA: TGTGCCAGCTCACCGGGCGCGCGAGAGACCCAGTACTTC. Translation: CASSPGARETQYF.

The sample holds a few counts of this clone. The chain is built from TRBV18 and TRBJ1-5, with 7 bases fitting TRBD1. V trimming: 6 bases; J trimming: 2 bases; junction bases outside the gene matches: 7. This CDR3 contains 15 residues. Germline loops: CDR1 KGHSH, CDR2 LQKENI. The chain's CDR3 is CASSLDRQGNQPQHF. The CDR3 coding sequence is TGTGCCAGCTCTCTGGACAGGCAAGGCAATCAGCCCCAGCATTTT.

The chain carries TRBV28 and TRBJ1-5; a possible D gene is TRBD1 (5 bases). V was trimmed by 3 bases and J by 1 base, leaving 10 bases between them. The germline V gene encodes CDR1 MDHEN and CDR2 SYDVKM. The CDR3 is 15 residues long. The CDR3 region is CASSFTGWSNQPQHF. The CDR3 bases are TGTGCCAGCAGTTTCACAGGATGGAGCAATCAGCCCCAGCATTTT.

The chain recombines TRBV29-1 with TRBJ1-2; 7 nucleotides agree with TRBD1. The V segment lost 3 bases and the J segment 3 bases; nucleotides outside the gene matches: 10. The CDR3 sequence is 15 residues long. The germline gives CDR1 SQVTM, CDR2 ANQGSEA. The CDR3 sequence is CSVDDTQGGHYGYTF. CDR3 bases: TGCAGCGTTGATGACACCCAAGGGGGCCACTATGGCTACACCTTC.

This chain joins TRBV19 and TRBJ1-5, with 9 nucleotides matching TRBD1. After removal of 8 bases from V and 4 bases from J, the junction contained 12 bases not matched to a gene. Germline V gives CDR1 LNHDA, CDR2 SQIVND (reference sequence). This CDR3 is 16 amino acids long. The CDR3 sequence is CASAQGAKFRNQPQHF. The CDR3 bases are TGTGCCAGTGCACAGGGGGCCAAGTTTCGAAATCAGCCCCAGCATTTT. The full variable domain, its missing parts supplied by reference TRBV19 and TRBJ1-5, is DGGITQSPKYLFRKEGQNVTLSCEQNLNHDAMYWYRQDPGQGLRLIYYSQIVNDFQKGDIAEGYSVSREKKESFPLTVTSAQKNPTAFYLCASAQGAKFRNQPQHFGDGTRLSIL.

This sequence joins TRBV2 and TRBJ2-5, with TRBD2 as a possible D gene (6 bases). Trimming cost V 8 bases and J 3 bases, with 13 bases left between them. The CDR3 totals 13 residues. Germline CDR1 is SNHLY and CDR2 is FYNNEI. CDR3 bases: TGTGCCAGCGGTCGGGACTCGGAAGAGACCCAGTACTTC. It specifies CASGRDSEETQYF.

The chain joins TRBV2 to TRBJ2-5; 10 bases agree with TRBD2. V shed 0 bases, J shed 5 bases, and the junction held 12 bases outside the gene matches. Germline CDR1 and CDR2: SNHLY and FYNNEI. This CDR3 is 18 amino acids long. The CDR3 DNA is TGTGCCAGCAGTGAAGCGAGCGTAGCGGGAGGTCTCGGGGAGACCCAGTACTTC. This translates into CASSEASVAGGLGETQYF.

V is TRBV11-3 and J is TRBJ1-2; no clear D. The CDR3 contains 12 residues. Germline V gene data show CDR1 as SGHNT and CDR2 as YENEEA. V lost 2 bases to trimming and J lost 8 bases, with 9 bases between them. CDR3 amino acids: CASSLTAAGYTF. DNA of the CDR3: TGTGCCAGCAGCTTAACAGCGGCGGGCTACACCTTC.

This CDR3 reads CASTIVGGRNTEAFF. For the CDR3, the DNA is TGTGCCAGCACCATCGTAGGGGGAAGGAACACTGAAGCTTTCTTT. The V gene is TRBV6-4, the J gene TRBJ1-1; a possible D gene is TRBD1 (6 bases). V lost 7 bases and J lost 1, with 16 bases in between. This CDR3 region has 15 residues. Germline V gene lookup returns CDR1 MRHNA and CDR2 SNTAGT.

This chain connects TRBV19 to TRBJ1-1, with D maybe TRBD1 (6 bases). The CDR3 consists of 15 residues. V was clipped by 7 bases and J by 1 base, with 16 bases between them. Germline assignment: CDR1 LNHDA and CDR2 SQIVND (reference sequence). The CDR3 DNA reads as TGTGCCAGTAACCGTCGGACAGAGAAGAACACTGAAGCTTTCTTT. Translating gives CASNRRTEKNTEAFF.

A single count supports this clone. This chain links TRBV6-1 with TRBJ1-4, with TRBD1 matching over 9 bases. Trimming cost V 2 bases and J 8 bases; bases outside gene matches: 6. This CDR3 has 15 residues. Germline V gene data show CDR1 as MNHNS and CDR2 as SASEGT. CDR3 nucleotides: TGTGCCAGCAGTGAACTGGACAGGGGTGACGAAAAACTGTTTTTT. As protein: CASSELDRGDEKLFF.

The chain uses TRBV4-3 and TRBJ1-1; D gene uncertain. V was trimmed by 4 bases and J by 0 bases, leaving 6 bases between them. This CDR3 is built from 13 residues. CDR1 is LGHNA, CDR2 YSLEER, per germline. The CDR3 is CASSPTLNTEAFF. DNA of the CDR3: TGCGCCAGCAGCCCCACATTGAACACTGAAGCTTTCTTT.

This chain links TRBV10-3 with TRBJ2-1; 10 bases are shared with TRBD2. Trimming took 0 bases from V and 1 from J; bases not matched to a gene: 3. This CDR3 is 17 amino acids long. CDR1 is ENHRY, CDR2 SYGVKD, per germline. The CDR3 nucleotides read TGTGCCATCAGTGAGTCGGTAGCGGGAGGATCCTACAATGAGCAGTTCTTC. Protein sequence: CAISESVAGGSYNEQFF.

The chain carries TRBV7-8 and TRBJ2-7; D gene unclear. Germline-derived CDR1 and CDR2 are SGHVS and FQNEAQ. The CDR3 loop spans 13 amino acids. V lost 4 bases to trimming and J lost 0 bases, with 7 bases between them. The CDR3 spells CASSSRFSYEQYF. Written as DNA, the CDR3 is TGTGCCAGCAGCTCCAGGTTCTCCTACGAGCAGTACTTC.

The chain combines TRBV11-2 with TRBJ2-7; D may be TRBD2 (6 bases). The length of the CDR3 is 13 residues. Trimming removed 6 bases from V and 4 bases from J, with 13 bases in between. In germline, CDR1 is SGHAT, CDR2 FQNNGV. The CDR3 nucleotides are TGTGCCAGCAGAGGAGGGTTAAAATACGAGCAGTACTTC. Its translation: CASRGGLKYEQYF.

This clone was counted between two and nine times. The chain links TRBV7-9 to TRBJ1-2; D remains ambiguous. CDR1 SEHNR and CDR2 FQNEAQ come from the germline V gene (reference sequence). The germline V and J ends were trimmed by 2 bases and 6 bases, with 10 bases remaining between them. The CDR3 contains 13 residues. CDR3 protein: CASSLSQINGYTF. In DNA, the CDR3 is TGTGCCAGCAGCTTATCACAGATTAATGGCTACACCTTC.

The CDR3 region is CASSSYRGRNNYGYTF. The DNA for the CDR3 is TGTGCCAGCAGCTCTTACAGGGGGAGGAATAACTATGGCTACACCTTC. This chain connects TRBV7-8 to TRBJ1-2, with 8 bases identical to TRBD1. The CDR3 is 16 amino acids. Germline CDR1 reads SGHVS; CDR2 reads FQNEAQ. The trim removed 4 bases at V and 1 base at J, leaving 8 bases unmatched.

The V gene is TRBV4-1, the J gene TRBJ1-2, with a weak D call TRBD1 (6 bases). Germline loops: CDR1 MGHRA, CDR2 YSYEKL. CDR3 size: 14 residues. The V end was cut by 0 bases, the J end by 5 bases, with 10 bases between. The DNA for the CDR3 is TGCGCCAGCAGCCAAGAATGGCAGGGGTATGGCTACACCTTC. Translation: CASSQEWQGYGYTF.

This clone has only a few counts. The chain joins TRBV4-3 to TRBJ1-6, with a possible D match to TRBD1 (6 bases). This CDR3 has 16 residues. Trimming pared 1 base from V and 7 bases from J, leaving 14 bases between. Germline V gene sequence: CDR1 LGHNA, CDR2 YSLEER. The CDR3 reads CASSQALQGRNSPLHF. CDR3 nucleotides: TGCGCCAGCAGCCAAGCTCTTCAGGGGAGAAATTCACCCCTCCACTTT.

On this clone itself: One end of the junction fails to match germline, which may point to a read error. CDR3 residues: CASSQPPSGQRNF. DNA for the CDR3: TGTGCCAGCAGCCAACCCCCTTCGGGACAGCGGAACTTC. The rearrangement links TRBV3-1 (or the pseudogene TRBV3-2) to TRBJ2-7; TRBD1 matches at 7 bases. The CDR3 contains 13 residues. Germline lookup yields CDR1 LGHDT and CDR2 YNNKEL (reference sequence).

The V and J genes are TRBV19 and TRBJ1-2; 7 bases match TRBD1. Per the germline V gene, CDR1 is LNHDA and CDR2 is SQIVND (reference sequence). J was trimmed by 11 bases and V by 5 bases; bases with no gene match: 5. The CDR3 consists of 11 residues. CDR3 sequence reads: CASSDRQGYTF. CDR3 DNA sequence: TGTGCCAGTAGTGACCGACAGGGTTACACCTTC.

The V and J genes are TRBV6-2 or TRBV6-3 and TRBJ2-7; possibly TRBD1 for D (6 bases). The CDR3 runs to 16 residues. Looked up from germline, CDR1 is MNHEY and CDR2 is SVGEGT. Trimming left V 2 bases short and J 0 bases short, with 14 bases between. CDR3 bases: TGTGCCAGCAGTTACACGCAGGGGTTCTCCTCCTACGAGCAGTACTTC. Translation gives CASSYTQGFSSYEQYF.

V gene TRBV10-3 combines with J gene TRBJ1-1, with D possibly matching TRBD1 (5 bases). The CDR3 length is 14 residues. Per germline, CDR1 ENHRY and CDR2 SYGVKD. Deletions cut 3 bases from V and 6 bases from J, with 14 bases between. The CDR3 DNA reads as TGTGCCATCAGTGAAAAACAGGCGGGGGCTGAAGCTTTCTTT. Amino acids: CAISEKQAGAEAFF.